This TCR beta chain is from a study of blood T cell repertoires in COVID-19. Followed longitudinally, the Seattle patients had been enrolled during active infection. This clone was detected only a few times. This CDR3 region has 15 residues. The method was immunoSEQ multiplex PCR; TCRdb's version includes in-frame clones alone and lacks a portion of them. The table records a few hundred thousand clones, approximately 83% of them present only once. The sequence derives from a person aged 70 to 79 with COVID-19, enrolled during active disease. This chain connects TRBV21-1 to TRBJ1-5. TRBV21-1 is marked as a pseudogene. The specimen was peripheral blood. The CDR3 region is CASSKGENSNQPQHF. In DNA form, the CDR3 reads TGTGCCAGCAGCAAAGGGGAGAACAGTAATCAGCCCCAGCATTTT.